The T cell receptor beta chain under discussion was sequenced for a study of blood T cell repertoires in COVID-19. In the study overall: Samples representing acute and convalescent COVID-19 were sourced from the United States, Italy and Spain.

Profiled with immunoSEQ multiplex PCR; TCRdb holds only in-frame clones, not every one. This table holds about 74,000 clones, almost 85% found once. This clone was counted once. Trimming pared 4 bases from V and 2 bases from J, leaving 9 bases between. The germline CDR1 and CDR2 sequences are SNHLY and FYNNEI. The CDR3 has 13 amino acids. The gene calls are TRBV2 and TRBJ2-7; tentative D call: TRBD1 (6 bases). The TCR comes from a human donor in a cohort sampled during active COVID-19. The sequenced material came from peripheral blood. CDR3 amino acids: CASSAQGTYEQYF. The CDR3, as DNA: TGTGCCAGCAGTGCACAGGGAACCTACGAGCAGTACTTC. Together with reference TRBV2 and TRBJ2-7, the CDR3 gives the full variable domain: EPEVTQTPSHQVTQMGQEVILRCVPISNHLYFYWYRQILGQKVEFLVSFYNNEISEKSEIFDDQFSVERPDGSNFTLKIRSTKLEDSAMYFCASSAQGTYEQYFGPGTRLTVT.